The rows below give T cell receptor beta chains drawn from one sample of a study of monozygotic twins with cystic fibrosis. TCRdb keeps only in-frame clones here, not all; method: immunoSEQ multiplex PCR. The sample comprises over 30,000 clones, 75% to 95% of which are singletons, and 0.15% to 0.2% rests with the top ten. The source material was blood. These receptors were collected from a boy aged 2 to 10 with cystic fibrosis. Each CDR3 is given with its conserved first and last residue. D genes are given only for firm matches. Rows may omit the clone size; those that give it use once, few, many or a size class.

j_call: TRBJ1-1
clone_size: -
d_call: TRBD1
v_call: TRBV27
cdr3_aa: CASSERQGAVRNTEAFF
cdr3_nt: TGTGCCAGCAGTGAGAGACAGGGGGCGGTCAGGAACACTGAAGCTTTCTTT

j_call: TRBJ2-1
clone_size: -
d_call: TRBD1
v_call: TRBV19
cdr3_aa: CASSYGTAYNEQFF
cdr3_nt: TGTGCCAGTAGTTACGGGACAGCCTACAATGAGCAGTTCTTC

j_call: TRBJ1-2
clone_size: -
d_call: -
v_call: TRBV28
cdr3_aa: CASSLYIPMEYGYTF
cdr3_nt: TGTGCCAGCAGTCTCTACATTCCCATGGAGTATGGCTACACCTTC

j_call: TRBJ2-1
clone_size: -
d_call: -
v_call: TRBV4-2
cdr3_aa: CASSQDGARNEQFF
cdr3_nt: TGTGCCAGCAGCCAAGATGGAGCCCGGAATGAGCAGTTCTTC

j_call: TRBJ1-1
clone_size: -
d_call: -
v_call: TRBV27
cdr3_aa: CASGQLKNEAFF
cdr3_nt: TGTGCCAGCGGACAGCTGAAGAATGAAGCTTTCTTT

j_call: TRBJ2-3
clone_size: -
d_call: -
v_call: TRBV7-9
cdr3_aa: CASSSHYSDTQYF
cdr3_nt: TGTGCCAGCAGCTCCCATTACTCAGATACGCAGTATTTT

j_call: TRBJ2-7
clone_size: -
d_call: -
v_call: TRBV6-5
cdr3_aa: CASSFPGASTQYF
cdr3_nt: TGTGCCAGCAGCTTCCCCGGGGCCTCCACGCAGTACTTC

j_call: TRBJ2-7
clone_size: -
d_call: -
v_call: TRBV6-1
cdr3_aa: CASIRGLYEQYF
cdr3_nt: TGTGCCAGCATCCGCGGGCTCTACGAGCAGTACTTC

j_call: TRBJ1-2
clone_size: -
d_call: -
v_call: TRBV7-9
cdr3_aa: CASSRREEDYGYTF
cdr3_nt: TGTGCCAGCAGCAGGCGGGAAGAGGACTATGGCTACACCTTC

j_call: TRBJ1-6
clone_size: -
d_call: TRBD1
v_call: TRBV19
cdr3_aa: CASSKGIGQGTSPLHF
cdr3_nt: TGTGCCAGTAGTAAGGGGATTGGACAGGGGACTTCACCCCTCCACTTT

j_call: TRBJ2-5
clone_size: -
d_call: -
v_call: TRBV4-3
cdr3_aa: CASSRAIQETQYF
cdr3_nt: TGCGCCAGCAGCCGGGCGATACAAGAGACCCAGTACTTC

j_call: TRBJ1-2
clone_size: -
d_call: TRBD1
v_call: TRBV11-3
cdr3_aa: CASSPGGYHGYTF
cdr3_nt: TGTGCCAGCAGCCCAGGGGGGTACCATGGCTACACCTTC

j_call: TRBJ2-5
clone_size: -
d_call: -
v_call: TRBV7-9
cdr3_aa: CASSRDRQETQYF
cdr3_nt: TGTGCCAGCAGCCGTGACAGGCAAGAGACCCAGTACTTC

j_call: TRBJ2-7
clone_size: -
d_call: -
v_call: TRBV4-1
cdr3_aa: CASSQAGGLSSYEQYF
cdr3_nt: TGCGCCAGCAGCCAAGCCGGGGGCCTGAGCTCCTACGAGCAGTACTTC

j_call: TRBJ1-2
clone_size: few
d_call: -
v_call: TRBV27
cdr3_aa: CASRGFTNYGYTF
cdr3_nt: TGTGCCAGCAGGGGGTTTACTAACTATGGCTACACCTTC

j_call: TRBJ1-2
clone_size: few
d_call: -
v_call: TRBV4-2
cdr3_aa: CASSQEGPRQGLNYGYTF
cdr3_nt: TGTGCCAGCAGCCAAGAGGGCCCGCGGCAGGGACTTAACTATGGCTACACCTTC

j_call: TRBJ1-1
clone_size: -
d_call: -
v_call: TRBV6-5
cdr3_aa: CASSYMGVGTEAFF
cdr3_nt: TGTGCCAGCAGTTACATGGGGGTGGGCACTGAAGCTTTCTTT

j_call: TRBJ1-1
clone_size: -
d_call: -
v_call: TRBV25-1
cdr3_aa: CASRELVEAFF
cdr3_nt: TGTGCCAGCCGAGAGTTGGTTGAAGCTTTCTTT

j_call: TRBJ1-1
clone_size: -
d_call: -
v_call: TRBV5-1
cdr3_aa: CASSFPGQNTEAFF
cdr3_nt: TGCGCCAGCAGCTTCCCGGGACAAAACACTGAAGCTTTCTTT

j_call: TRBJ2-4
clone_size: -
d_call: TRBD2
v_call: TRBV7-6
cdr3_aa: CASSTTRGDIQYF
cdr3_nt: TGTGCCAGCAGCACAACCCGGGGGGACATTCAGTACTTC

j_call: TRBJ2-2
clone_size: -
d_call: -
v_call: TRBV29-1
cdr3_aa: CSVAGAGTGELFF
cdr3_nt: TGCAGCGTTGCGGGGGCGGGCACCGGGGAGCTGTTTTTT

j_call: TRBJ2-3
clone_size: -
d_call: -
v_call: TRBV9
cdr3_aa: CASSVGPADTQYF
cdr3_nt: TGTGCCAGCAGCGTAGGGCCCGCAGATACGCAGTATTTT

j_call: TRBJ2-1
clone_size: once
d_call: -
v_call: TRBV18
cdr3_aa: CASSPLGQGRGEQFF
cdr3_nt: TGTGCCAGCTCACCATTGGGGCAGGGGCGAGGTGAGCAGTTCTTC

j_call: TRBJ1-5
clone_size: -
d_call: -
v_call: TRBV7-2
cdr3_aa: CASSTSRGNQPQHF
cdr3_nt: TGTGCCAGCAGCACAAGCCGGGGCAATCAGCCCCAGCATTTT

j_call: TRBJ2-2
clone_size: -
d_call: -
v_call: TRBV27
cdr3_aa: CASSLYRTNTGELFF
cdr3_nt: TGTGCCAGCAGTTTATACAGGACGAACACCGGGGAGCTGTTTTTT

j_call: TRBJ2-7
clone_size: -
d_call: -
v_call: TRBV2
cdr3_aa: CASSDAQGMYEQYF
cdr3_nt: TGTGCCAGCAGTGACGCCCAGGGTATGTACGAGCAGTACTTC

j_call: TRBJ1-5
clone_size: -
d_call: -
v_call: TRBV19
cdr3_aa: CASREGEQPQHF
cdr3_nt: TGTGCCAGTAGGGAGGGAGAACAGCCCCAGCATTTT

j_call: TRBJ1-2
clone_size: once
d_call: TRBD1
v_call: TRBV9
cdr3_aa: CASSVGGTGGIYGYTF
cdr3_nt: TGTGCCAGCAGCGTAGGAGGGACAGGGGGCATCTATGGCTACACCTTC

j_call: TRBJ1-1
clone_size: -
d_call: -
v_call: TRBV9
cdr3_aa: CASSVRAENTEAFF
cdr3_nt: TGTGCCAGCAGCGTAAGGGCAGAAAACACTGAAGCTTTCTTT

j_call: TRBJ1-4
clone_size: -
d_call: TRBD1
v_call: TRBV5-1
cdr3_aa: CASSFHRGLDEKLFF
cdr3_nt: TGCGCCAGCAGCTTCCACAGGGGGCTTGACGAAAAACTGTTTTTT

j_call: TRBJ2-7
clone_size: once
d_call: -
v_call: TRBV5-6
cdr3_aa: CASSTDRGTYYEQYF
cdr3_nt: TGTGCCAGCAGCACGGACAGAGGGACCTACTACGAGCAGTACTTC

j_call: TRBJ1-1
clone_size: -
d_call: -
v_call: TRBV13
cdr3_aa: CASSSPRNMNTEAFF
cdr3_nt: TGTGCCAGCAGCTCCCCGAGGAACATGAACACTGAAGCTTTCTTT

j_call: TRBJ2-7
clone_size: -
d_call: -
v_call: TRBV5-6
cdr3_aa: CASSLVQGAGEQYF
cdr3_nt: TGTGCCAGCAGCTTGGTACAGGGCGCGGGCGAGCAGTACTTC

j_call: TRBJ1-2
clone_size: -
d_call: -
v_call: TRBV29-1
cdr3_aa: CSVEEWDPRRYGYTF
cdr3_nt: TGCAGCGTTGAAGAGTGGGACCCTAGGCGCTATGGCTACACCTTC

j_call: TRBJ2-7
clone_size: -
d_call: TRBD2
v_call: TRBV11-2
cdr3_aa: CASSRTSGYEQYF
cdr3_nt: TGTGCCAGCAGCCGGACTAGCGGTTACGAGCAGTACTTC

j_call: TRBJ1-1
clone_size: -
d_call: -
v_call: TRBV21-1
cdr3_aa: CASSKAQGETEAFF
cdr3_nt: TGTGCCAGCAGCAAAGCACAGGGAGAAACTGAAGCTTTCTTT

j_call: TRBJ1-2
clone_size: -
d_call: -
v_call: TRBV6-5
cdr3_aa: CASSYGGNYGYTF
cdr3_nt: TGTGCCAGCAGTTACGGGGGTAACTATGGCTACACCTTC

j_call: TRBJ2-7
clone_size: few
d_call: -
v_call: TRBV13
cdr3_aa: CASSLGSGFTYEQYF
cdr3_nt: TGTGCCAGCAGCTTAGGAAGCGGATTTACCTACGAGCAGTACTTC

j_call: TRBJ2-2
clone_size: -
d_call: -
v_call: TRBV7-2
cdr3_aa: CASSLGLNTGELFF
cdr3_nt: TGTGCCAGCAGCTTGGGTCTGAACACCGGGGAGCTGTTTTTT

j_call: TRBJ1-1
clone_size: -
d_call: -
v_call: TRBV7-8
cdr3_aa: CASSFRVGNTEAFF
cdr3_nt: TGTGCCAGCAGCTTCAGGGTTGGGAACACTGAAGCTTTCTTT

j_call: TRBJ1-4
clone_size: -
d_call: TRBD1
v_call: TRBV7-2
cdr3_aa: CASSPDRDYEKLFF
cdr3_nt: TGTGCCAGCAGCCCGGACAGGGATTATGAAAAACTGTTTTTT

j_call: TRBJ1-1
clone_size: -
d_call: -
v_call: TRBV6-5
cdr3_aa: CASSYSTANTEAFF
cdr3_nt: TGTGCCAGCAGTTACTCGACAGCGAACACTGAAGCTTTCTTT

j_call: TRBJ2-5
clone_size: -
d_call: TRBD2
v_call: TRBV7-2
cdr3_aa: CASSLSLAGETQYF
cdr3_nt: TGTGCCAGCAGCTTATCACTAGCGGGGGAGACCCAGTACTTC

j_call: TRBJ2-4
clone_size: -
d_call: -
v_call: TRBV4-1
cdr3_aa: CASSQEGWEEGGALRAKNIQYF
cdr3_nt: TGCGCCAGCAGCCAAGAGGGATGGGAGGAGGGGGGGGCCTTGAGGGCCAAAAACATTCAGTACTTC